The entry below gives a single T cell receptor (beta chain) sequence along with its context. Germline loops: CDR1 SGHVS, CDR2 FQNEAQ. CDR3 length equals 13 residues. V was trimmed by 2 bases and J by 5 bases, leaving 9 bases between them. This specimen belongs to a study of blood T cell repertoires in COVID-19. TCRdb keeps only in-frame clones here, not all; method: immunoSEQ multiplex PCR. The sample has 95,000 to 120,000 clones; around 83% are singletons. The sequence was collected from an older woman with COVID-19, enrolled during active disease. Sample: peripheral blood. The rearrangement joins TRBV7-8 to TRBJ1-1; D is perhaps TRBD1 (5 bases). In nucleotides, the CDR3 is TGTGCCAGCAGCTTACTCAGGACAACTGAAGCTTTCTTT. Translating gives CASSLLRTTEAFF.